These 8 T cell receptor beta chains share one sample of origin, sequenced in a study of control samples from healthy donors and cancer patients. The assay was immunoSEQ multiplex PCR, and TCRdb's table has in-frame clones only and misses some. This sample has over 120,000 clones; roughly 94% occur once, and the top ten carry approximately 15%. The sample was PBMCs. These receptors were collected from a man between 60 and 75 years old with colorectal cancer.

The rearrangement links TRBV19 to TRBJ2-5, with D maybe TRBD2 (6 bases). Germline V gene sequence: CDR1 LNHDA, CDR2 SQIVND (reference sequence). This CDR3 spans 17 amino acids. V lost 7 bases and J lost 3, with 24 bases in between. CDR3 sequence: CASMGRWGVGGEETQYF. DNA of the CDR3: TGTGCCAGTATGGGCCGGTGGGGGGTAGGAGGAGAAGAGACCCAGTACTTC.

This chain connects TRBV7-2 to TRBJ1-4; D not certain. Germline CDR1 is SGHTA and CDR2 is FQGNSA. V was shortened by 0 bases and J by 2 bases, with 4 bases between the two germline ends. The CDR3 spans 14 residues. The DNA for the CDR3 is TGTGCCAGCAGCTTAGCAGGGACTAATGAAAAACTGTTTTTT. This codes for CASSLAGTNEKLFF.

This sequence joins TRBV7-2 and TRBJ1-2; no firm D call. The length of the CDR3 is 15 residues. Germline CDR1 SGHTA, CDR2 FQGNSA. The V and J ends lost 0 bases and 4 bases respectively, with 12 bases between them. The CDR3 is CASSLALADAYGYTF. CDR3 sequence (DNA): TGTGCCAGCAGCTTAGCGCTGGCGGACGCCTATGGCTACACCTTC.

The chain combines TRBV11-2 with TRBJ2-1, with 7 bases matching TRBD1. The junction had 2 bases not matched to a gene; V was cut back by 5 bases and J by 4 bases. The CDR3 spans 13 residues. The germline gives CDR1 SGHAT, CDR2 FQNNGV. CDR3 region: CASSPQGYNEQFF. As DNA, the CDR3 is TGTGCCAGCAGCCCACAGGGGTACAATGAGCAGTTCTTC.

The chain uses TRBV5-8 and TRBJ1-2; D is possibly TRBD1 (6 bases). Germline CDR1 SGHTS, CDR2 YDEGEE. V dropped 0 bases and J dropped 4 bases, with 7 bases sitting between them. This CDR3 contains 13 residues. The chain's CDR3 is CASSLDRAYGYTF. The CDR3 region has the DNA TGTGCCAGCAGCTTGGACAGGGCCTATGGCTACACCTTC. The whole variable domain, remainder taken from reference TRBV5-8 and TRBJ1-2, is EAGVTQSPTHLIKTRGQQATLRCSPISGHTSVYWYQQALGLGLQFLLWYDEGEERNRGNFPPRFSGRQFPNYSSELNVNALELEDSALYLCASSLDRAYGYTFGSGTRLTVV.

A few counts support this clone. The chain employs TRBV24-1 and TRBJ2-7; the D gene is possibly TRBD2 (7 bases). V dropped 8 bases and J dropped 2 bases, with 15 bases sitting between them. The CDR3 has 14 residues. Germline V gene lookup returns CDR1 KGHDR and CDR2 SFDVKD. In DNA form, the CDR3 reads TGTGCCACCAAAGAGGGGGGGCTACCCTACGAGCAGTACTTC. Amino acids: CATKEGGLPYEQYF.

The rearrangement uses TRBV10-1 and TRBJ2-2; 15 bases align to TRBD2. Per germline, CDR1 WNHNN and CDR2 SYGVQD (reference sequence). Germline trimming cut 6 bases from V and 2 bases from J; bases unmatched to any gene: 7. The CDR3 covers 18 residues. The chain's CDR3 is CASSPGTSGGINTGELFF. CDR3 DNA sequence: TGCGCCAGCAGCCCCGGGACTAGCGGGGGGATTAACACCGGGGAGCTGTTTTTT.

This chain joins TRBV6-6 and TRBJ1-4; TRBD1 agrees at 8 bases. V shed 2 bases, J shed 6 bases, and the junction held 2 bases outside the gene matches. The CDR3 has 14 amino acids. The germline V gene encodes CDR1 MNHNY and CDR2 SVGAGI (reference sequence). The CDR3 here is CASSYLTGDEKLFF. CDR3 nucleotide sequence: TGTGCCAGCAGTTACCTGACAGGGGATGAAAAACTGTTTTTT.